This TCR beta chain originates from a study of OX40 agonist ivuxolimab in advanced cancers. Libraries were prepared by immunoSEQ multiplex PCR; TCRdb keeps only in-frame clonotypes and omits some of them. The repertoire consists of around 140,000 clones, with roughly nine tenths occurring once and the leading ten covering 0.9% to 1.2%. Study results and caveats: Clonal expansion from baseline to week 6 occurred in both CD4+ and CD8+ T cells.

Details on this clone: What it recognizes is unknown.

The CDR3 spans 14 residues. Germline V CDR1 and CDR2: SEHNR, FQNEAQ (reference sequence). Trimming took 3 bases from V and 1 from J, leaving 9 bases between them. The source material was CD4+ or CD8+ T cells sorted from blood, sampled in a trial of the OX40 agonist ivuxolimab. This receptor was obtained from an adult with an advanced solid tumor such as melanoma, head and neck, liver or kidney cancer. The J gene is TRBJ1-1, the V gene TRBV7-9, with D hard to call. As DNA, the CDR3 is TGTGCCAGCAGCTTTTCTACGGCGAACACTGAAGCTTTCTTT. The encoded protein is CASSFSTANTEAFF.